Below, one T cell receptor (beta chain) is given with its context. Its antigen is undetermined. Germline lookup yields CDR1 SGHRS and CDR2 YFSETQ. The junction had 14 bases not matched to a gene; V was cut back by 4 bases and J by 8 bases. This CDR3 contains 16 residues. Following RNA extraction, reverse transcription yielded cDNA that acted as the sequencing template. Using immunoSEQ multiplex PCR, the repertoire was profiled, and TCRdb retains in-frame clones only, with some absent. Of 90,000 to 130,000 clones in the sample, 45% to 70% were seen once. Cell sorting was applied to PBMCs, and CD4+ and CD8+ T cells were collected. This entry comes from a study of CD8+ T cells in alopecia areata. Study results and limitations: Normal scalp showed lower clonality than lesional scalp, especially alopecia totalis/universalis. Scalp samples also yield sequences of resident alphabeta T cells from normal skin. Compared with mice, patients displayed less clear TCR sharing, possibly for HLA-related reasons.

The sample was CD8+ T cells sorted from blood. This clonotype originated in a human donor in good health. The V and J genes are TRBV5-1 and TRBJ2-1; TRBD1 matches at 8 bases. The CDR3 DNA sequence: TGCGCCAGCAGCCTGGGGATACAGGGGGTCCCAGATGAGCAGTTCTTC. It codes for CASSLGIQGVPDEQFF.